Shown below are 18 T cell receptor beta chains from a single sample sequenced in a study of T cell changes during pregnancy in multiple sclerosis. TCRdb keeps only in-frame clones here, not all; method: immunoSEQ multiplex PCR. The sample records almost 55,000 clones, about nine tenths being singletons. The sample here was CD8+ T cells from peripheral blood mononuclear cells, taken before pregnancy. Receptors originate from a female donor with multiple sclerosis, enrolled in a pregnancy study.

The CDR3 nucleotides are TGTGCCAGCAGTTCAGGGTCCACTGAAGCTTTCTTT. This codes for CASSSGSTEAFF. The chain employs TRBV7-3 and TRBJ1-1, with D perhaps TRBD1 (5 bases). CDR1 is SGHTA and CDR2 is FQGTGA in the germline V gene. Trimming removed 6 bases at V and 4 bases at J, with 9 bases between. The CDR3 is 12 residues long.

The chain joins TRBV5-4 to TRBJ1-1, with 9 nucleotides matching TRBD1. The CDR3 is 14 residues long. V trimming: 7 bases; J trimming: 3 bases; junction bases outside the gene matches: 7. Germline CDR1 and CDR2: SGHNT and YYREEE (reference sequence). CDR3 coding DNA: TGTGCCAGCTTATCGACAGGGGGGGACACTGAAGCTTTCTTT. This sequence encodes CASLSTGGDTEAFF.

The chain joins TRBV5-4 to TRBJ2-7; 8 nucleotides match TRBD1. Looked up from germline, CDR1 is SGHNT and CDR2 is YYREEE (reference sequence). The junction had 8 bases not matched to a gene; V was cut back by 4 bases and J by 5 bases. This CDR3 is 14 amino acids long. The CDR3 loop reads CASSHRDRFDEQYF. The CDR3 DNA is TGTGCCAGCAGCCACCGGGACAGGTTCGACGAGCAGTACTTC.

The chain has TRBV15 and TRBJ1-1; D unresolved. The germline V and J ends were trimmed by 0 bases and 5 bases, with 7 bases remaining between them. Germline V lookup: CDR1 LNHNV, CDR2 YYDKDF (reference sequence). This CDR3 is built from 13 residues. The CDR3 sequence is CATSRDPGTEAFF. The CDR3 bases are TGTGCCACCAGCAGAGATCCCGGTACTGAAGCTTTCTTT.

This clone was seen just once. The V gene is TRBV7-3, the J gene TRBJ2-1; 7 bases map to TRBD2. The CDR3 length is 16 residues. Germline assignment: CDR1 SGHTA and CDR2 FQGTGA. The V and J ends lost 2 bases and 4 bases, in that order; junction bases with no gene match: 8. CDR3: CASSLGGAGFYNEQFF. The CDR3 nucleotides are TGTGCCAGCAGCTTAGGTGGAGCGGGGTTTTACAATGAGCAGTTCTTC.

The CDR3 is CASSPLEGGLAGHTQYF. As DNA, the CDR3 is TGTGCCAGCAGCCCCCTCGAGGGGGGACTAGCGGGGCATACGCAGTATTTT. The chain has TRBV7-7 and TRBJ2-3; 13 nucleotides align to TRBD2. The V gene end was trimmed by 5 bases and the J gene end by 7 bases; junction bases not matched to a gene: 12. The length of the CDR3 is 17 residues. Germline assignment: CDR1 SSHAT and CDR2 FNYEAQ (reference sequence).

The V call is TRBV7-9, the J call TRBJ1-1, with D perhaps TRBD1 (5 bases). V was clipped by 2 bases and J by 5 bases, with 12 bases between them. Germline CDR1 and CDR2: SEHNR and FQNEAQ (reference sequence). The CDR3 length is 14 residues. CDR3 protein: CASSLLAGWTEAFF. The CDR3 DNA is TGTGCCAGCAGCTTACTCGCAGGGTGGACTGAAGCTTTCTTT.

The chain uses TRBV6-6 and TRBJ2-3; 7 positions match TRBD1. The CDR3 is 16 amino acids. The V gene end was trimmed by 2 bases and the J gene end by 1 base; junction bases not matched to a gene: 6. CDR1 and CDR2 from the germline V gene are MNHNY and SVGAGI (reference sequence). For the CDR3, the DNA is TGTGCCAGCAGTTACGAGGACAGGCGCGGCACAGATACGCAGTATTTT. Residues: CASSYEDRRGTDTQYF.

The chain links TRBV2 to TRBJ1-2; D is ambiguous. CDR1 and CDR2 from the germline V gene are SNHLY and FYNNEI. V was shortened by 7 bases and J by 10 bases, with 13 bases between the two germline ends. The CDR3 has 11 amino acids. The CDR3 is CASTNLQAYTF. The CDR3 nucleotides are TGTGCCAGCACGAACTTGCAGGCCTACACCTTC.

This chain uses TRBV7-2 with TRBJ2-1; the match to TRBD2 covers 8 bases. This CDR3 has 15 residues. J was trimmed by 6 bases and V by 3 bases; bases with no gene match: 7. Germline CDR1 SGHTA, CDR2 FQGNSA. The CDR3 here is CASSFRTSRTNEQFF. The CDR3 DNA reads TGTGCCAGCAGCTTCCGGACTAGCAGGACCAATGAGCAGTTCTTC. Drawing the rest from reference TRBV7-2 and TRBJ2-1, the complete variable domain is GAGVSQSPSNKVTEKGKDVELRCDPISGHTALYWYRQSLGQGLEFLIYFQGNSAPDKSGLPSDRFSAERTGGSVSTLTIQRTQQEDSAVYLCASSFRTSRTNEQFFGPGTRLTVL.

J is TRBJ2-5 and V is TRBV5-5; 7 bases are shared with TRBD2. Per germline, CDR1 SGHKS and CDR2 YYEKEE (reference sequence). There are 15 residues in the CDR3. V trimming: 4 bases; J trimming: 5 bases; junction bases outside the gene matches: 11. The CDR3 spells CASSLLPGGSETQYF. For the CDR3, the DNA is TGTGCCAGCAGCCTGCTGCCCGGGGGGTCGGAGACCCAGTACTTC. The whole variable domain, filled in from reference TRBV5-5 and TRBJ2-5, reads DAGVTQSPTHLIKTRGQQVTLRCSPISGHKSVSWYQQVLGQGPQFIFQYYEKEERGRGNFPDRFSARQFPNYSSELNVNALLLGDSALYLCASSLLPGGSETQYFGPGTRLLVL.

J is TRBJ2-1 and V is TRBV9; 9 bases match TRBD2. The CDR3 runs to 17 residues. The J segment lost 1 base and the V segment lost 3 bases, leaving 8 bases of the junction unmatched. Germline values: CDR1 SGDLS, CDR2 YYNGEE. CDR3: CASSGSGRGGSYNEQFF. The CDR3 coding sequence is TGTGCCAGCAGCGGGTCGGGGCGGGGGGGATCCTACAATGAGCAGTTCTTC.

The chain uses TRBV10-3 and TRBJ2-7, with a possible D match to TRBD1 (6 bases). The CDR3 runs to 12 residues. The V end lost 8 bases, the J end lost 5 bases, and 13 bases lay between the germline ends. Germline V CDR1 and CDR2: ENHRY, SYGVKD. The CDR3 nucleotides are TGTGCCATCGAGGACAGCCACAACGAGCAGTACTTC. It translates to CAIEDSHNEQYF.

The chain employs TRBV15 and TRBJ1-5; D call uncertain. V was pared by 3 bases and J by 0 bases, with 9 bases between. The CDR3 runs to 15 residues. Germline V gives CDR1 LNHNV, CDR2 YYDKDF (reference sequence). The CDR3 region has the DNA TGTGCCACCAGCAGCGTCGAGGGTAGCAATCAGCCCCAGCATTTT. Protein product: CATSSVEGSNQPQHF. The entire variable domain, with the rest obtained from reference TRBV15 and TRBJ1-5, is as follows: DAMVIQNPRYQVTQFGKPVTLSCSQTLNHNVMYWYQQKSSQAPKLLFHYYDKDFNNEADTPDNFQSRRPNTSFCFLDIRSPGLGDTAMYLCATSSVEGSNQPQHFGDGTRLSIL.

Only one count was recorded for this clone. The DNA for the CDR3 is TGCGCCAGCAGCCAAAATGTACCGGGACAGACGGACACCGGGGAGCTGTTTTTT. Residues: CASSQNVPGQTDTGELFF. The V call is TRBV4-3, the J call TRBJ2-2; TRBD1 matches at 7 bases. V was pared by 2 bases and J by 3 bases, with 12 bases of the junction left unmatched. The CDR3 runs 18 residues. From germline, CDR1 is LGHNA and CDR2 YSLEER.

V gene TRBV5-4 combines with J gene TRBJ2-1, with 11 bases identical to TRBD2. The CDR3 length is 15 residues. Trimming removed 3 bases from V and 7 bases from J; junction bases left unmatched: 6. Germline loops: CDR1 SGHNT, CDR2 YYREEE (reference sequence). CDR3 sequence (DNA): TGTGCCAGCAGCTGGACGCTAGCGGGGGGAAATGAGCAGTTCTTC. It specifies CASSWTLAGGNEQFF.

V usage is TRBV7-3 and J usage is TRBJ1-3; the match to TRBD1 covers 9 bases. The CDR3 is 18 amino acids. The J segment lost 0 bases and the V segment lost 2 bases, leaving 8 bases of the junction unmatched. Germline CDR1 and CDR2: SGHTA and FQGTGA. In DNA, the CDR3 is TGTGCCAGCAGCTTAGAGGGACAGGGTTTCTCCTCTGGAAACACCATATATTTT. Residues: CASSLEGQGFSSGNTIYF.

The CDR3 loop is CASNLAGGASYEQYF. CDR3 in DNA: TGTGCCAGCAATCTAGCGGGGGGAGCATCCTACGAGCAGTACTTC. The chain couples TRBV27 to TRBJ2-7, with 11 nucleotides matching TRBD2. The CDR3 has 15 residues. Germline CDR1 is MNHEY and CDR2 is SMNVEV (reference sequence). Trimming took 7 bases from V and 1 from J; bases not matched to a gene: 6.